Presented here are 14 T cell receptor beta chains from one specimen sequenced in a study of blood T cell repertoires in COVID-19. Measured with immunoSEQ multiplex PCR; TCRdb has only the in-frame clones, and not every one. Here the sample spans hundreds of thousands of clones, 82% being singletons. Sequences were obtained from PBMCs or T cells enriched from blood (not recorded which). The receptor set was obtained from a man between 40 and 49 years old who had been exposed to COVID-19.

This rearrangement joins TRBV5-4 to TRBJ2-7, with 8 bases aligning to TRBD1. Germline V gene sequence: CDR1 SGHNT, CDR2 YYREEE (reference sequence). The CDR3 consists of 15 residues. With 4 bases clipped from V and 2 bases from J, the junction kept 8 bases outside the gene matches. CDR3 amino acids: CASSETGGSPYEQYF. The CDR3 coding sequence is TGTGCCAGCAGCGAAACAGGGGGAAGCCCCTACGAGCAGTACTTC.

J is TRBJ2-6 and V is TRBV11-3; 9 positions agree with TRBD1. Trimming removed 1 base from V and 0 bases from J; junction bases left unmatched: 4. The CDR3 is 18 residues long. Germline V gene data show CDR1 as SGHNT and CDR2 as YENEEA. This chain's CDR3 is CASSLGQGESSGANVLTF. In nucleotides, the CDR3 is TGTGCCAGCAGCTTAGGACAGGGGGAGAGCTCTGGGGCCAACGTCCTGACTTTC.

The chain links TRBV27 to TRBJ2-1; the D gene is possibly TRBD2 (5 bases). Germline CDR1 and CDR2: MNHEY and SMNVEV (reference sequence). This CDR3 has 14 amino acids. V lost 7 bases and J lost 6, with 16 bases in between. CDR3: CASTITRGSNEQFF. CDR3 DNA sequence: TGTGCCAGCACCATTACCCGGGGTTCCAATGAGCAGTTCTTC.

The chain has TRBV28 and TRBJ2-1; D remains ambiguous. The germline V gene has CDR1 MDHEN and CDR2 SYDVKM. V was pared by 8 bases and J by 5 bases, with 7 bases between. The CDR3 length is 11 residues. This CDR3 reads CASQSHNEQFF. CDR3 DNA: TGTGCCAGCCAGTCCCACAATGAGCAGTTCTTC.

The gene calls are TRBV6-2 or TRBV6-3 and TRBJ2-3, with 7 bases fitting TRBD2. The CDR3 consists of 15 residues. Germline-derived CDR1 and CDR2 are MNHEY and SVGEGT. The junction had 8 bases not matched to a gene; V was cut back by 6 bases and J by 2 bases. The CDR3 spells CASSPPGLNTDTQYF. Written as DNA, the CDR3 is TGTGCCAGCAGCCCACCGGGACTAAACACAGATACGCAGTATTTT.

The rearrangement uses TRBV5-1 and TRBJ2-7; D possibly corresponds to TRBD1 (6 bases). Germline CDR1 SGHRS, CDR2 YFSETQ. Between the trimmed V and J ends, which lost 0 bases and 1 base, there was a span of 17 bases. This CDR3 is built from 17 residues. This chain's CDR3 is CASSLGSTGYASYEQYF. The CDR3, as DNA: TGCGCCAGCAGCTTGGGTTCGACAGGATACGCATCCTACGAGCAGTACTTC.

The chain couples TRBV5-1 to TRBJ2-2, with 8 bases fitting TRBD1. This CDR3 comprises 15 residues. Trimming cost V 4 bases and J 1 base; bases outside gene matches: 3. Germline V gene data show CDR1 as SGHRS and CDR2 as YFSETQ. The CDR3 DNA is TGCGCCAGCAGCACCGGACAGGGGAACACCGGGGAGCTGTTTTTT. Its translation is CASSTGQGNTGELFF.

The CDR3: CASSLGGTSGGTYEQYF. CDR3 sequence (DNA): TGTGCCAGCAGCCTGGGAGGGACTAGCGGGGGGACCTACGAGCAGTACTTC. This chain joins TRBV11-2 and TRBJ2-7; the match to TRBD2 covers 15 bases. CDR3 length equals 17 residues. The germline gives CDR1 SGHAT, CDR2 FQNNGV. V lost 5 bases to trimming and J lost 2 bases; unmatched junction nucleotides: 7. The variable domain in full, with the rest retrieved from reference TRBV11-2 and TRBJ2-7, is EAGVAQSPRYKIIEKRQSVAFWCNPISGHATLYWYQQILGQGPKLLIQFQNNGVVDDSQLPKDRFSAERLKGVDSTLKIQPAKLEDSAVYLCASSLGGTSGGTYEQYFGPGTRLTVT.

The chain uses TRBV27 and TRBJ1-2, with a tentative D call TRBD1 (6 bases). Trimming took 2 bases from V and 6 from J, leaving 13 bases between them. Germline loops: CDR1 MNHEY, CDR2 SMNVEV (reference sequence). CDR3 length: 14 residues. The DNA of the CDR3 is TGTGCCAGCAGTTTAGGGGGCGCCCCGGATGGCTACACCTTC. Its translation: CASSLGGAPDGYTF.

The V gene is TRBV19, the J gene TRBJ1-1; no firm D call. The germline V and J ends were trimmed by 7 bases and 1 base, with 13 bases remaining between them. This CDR3 is 14 amino acids long. Germline assignment: CDR1 LNHDA and CDR2 SQIVND (reference sequence). For the CDR3, the DNA is TGTGCCAGTATAAGGAGGCGGGCGAACACTGAAGCTTTCTTT. It specifies CASIRRRANTEAFF.

The J gene is TRBJ2-7, the V gene TRBV7-6; 7 bases align to TRBD1. Germline V gene sequence: CDR1 SGHVS, CDR2 FNYEAQ. The junction had 7 bases not matched to a gene; V was cut back by 2 bases and J by 3 bases. The CDR3 is made up of 15 amino acids. CDR3 residues: CASSLTGQPYYEQYF. The CDR3 nucleotides are TGTGCCAGCAGCTTAACGGGACAGCCATACTACGAGCAGTACTTC.

The rearrangement links TRBV11-2 to TRBJ1-2; a possible D gene is TRBD1 (5 bases). Trimming removed 0 bases from V and 11 bases from J, with 10 bases in between. CDR1 and CDR2 from the germline V gene are SGHAT and FQNNGV. The CDR3 extends over 12 amino acids. CDR3 sequence (DNA): TGTGCCAGCAGCTTAGAGATAGGGGAATACACCTTC. Its protein is CASSLEIGEYTF.

CDR3 residues: CASRLGQSSYNEQFF. CDR3 DNA sequence: TGTGCCAGCAGACTCGGACAGAGCTCCTACAATGAGCAGTTCTTC. This chain joins TRBV6-5 and TRBJ2-1, with D possibly being TRBD1 (6 bases). The CDR3 extends over 15 amino acids. Germline V CDR1 and CDR2: MNHEY, SVGAGI. Trimming stripped 6 bases from V and 0 bases from J, with 12 bases between.

The chain combines TRBV12-3 or TRBV12-4 with TRBJ1-2; 9 bases map to TRBD1. The CDR3 runs to 13 residues. Unmatched junction bases numbered 7, after V lost 7 bases and J lost 7 bases. For the CDR3, the DNA is TGTGCCAGCACCCTCGGGACAGGGACTGGCTACACCTTC. Translation gives CASTLGTGTGYTF.